The 23 T cell receptor beta chains reported below all come from one sample, sequenced in a study of identical twins. TCRdb recomputed calls from the 5' RACE reads with MiXCR, one row per CDR3 protein. The sample has fewer than 650,000 distinct CDR3 sequences, less than 9% seen once. This sample also belongs to another study, concerning yellow fever vaccine responses in identical twins.

Sequencing input: PBMCs. The receptors stem from a woman aged 18-35 years in good health.

CDR3: CASSLPAETPTSYEQYF. CDR3 nucleotide sequence: TGTGCCAGCAGCCTACCAGCAGAAACCCCGACTTCCTACGAGCAGTACTTC. The rearrangement uses TRBV7-9 and TRBJ2-7; D is uncertain. The V gene lost 5 bases and the J gene lost 1 base, with 21 bases spanning the gap. Germline lookup yields CDR1 SEHNR and CDR2 FQNEAQ (reference sequence). CDR3 length equals 17 residues.

J is TRBJ1-1 and V is TRBV7-9; TRBD1 is a possible D gene (5 bases). Looked up from germline, CDR1 is SEHNR and CDR2 is FQNEAQ (reference sequence). The CDR3 totals 15 residues. Trimming stripped 6 bases from V and 1 base from J, with 15 bases between. As DNA, the CDR3 is TGTGCCAGCAGTCCCCAGACCGGGGGGAACACTGAAGCTTTCTTT. Its protein is CASSPQTGGNTEAFF.

V is TRBV10-3 and J is TRBJ1-1; 7 bases fit TRBD1. Germline values: CDR1 ENHRY, CDR2 SYGVKD. V gave up 3 bases and J gave up 3 bases; unmatched junction bases: 4. CDR3 length equals 14 residues. The CDR3 here is CAISDKGADTEAFF. The CDR3 DNA follows: TGTGCCATCAGTGATAAGGGGGCGGACACTGAAGCTTTCTTT.

There are many counts of this clonotype. This chain uses TRBV2 with TRBJ1-5; no firm D call. V lost 6 bases, J lost 7 bases, and 7 bases lay in between. Looked up from germline, CDR1 is SNHLY and CDR2 is FYNNEI. The CDR3 consists of 11 residues. CDR3 nucleotides: TGTGCCAGCAGGGCCGACCAGCCCCAGCATTTT. The encoded protein is CASRADQPQHF.

This clonotype showed up just a few times. The chain has TRBV10-3 and TRBJ2-3; D is possibly TRBD1 (5 bases). The CDR3 extends over 16 amino acids. V was trimmed by 5 bases and J by 2 bases, leaving 17 bases between them. Germline CDR1 and CDR2: ENHRY and SYGVKD. The CDR3 DNA reads TGTGCCATCAGTCGAACGACCCAGGGTCCCACAGATACGCAGTATTTT. Its translation: CAISRTTQGPTDTQYF.

This clonotype has a count of ten or more. The chain combines TRBV4-1 with TRBJ2-3, with 8 bases matching TRBD2. This CDR3 is built from 17 residues. Germline CDR1 reads MGHRA; CDR2 reads YSYEKL. Trimming removed 1 base from V and 1 base from J; junction bases left unmatched: 7. The CDR3 loop is CASSQAGLAGRTDTQYF. CDR3 nucleotides: TGCGCCAGCAGCCAAGCTGGGCTAGCGGGTCGCACAGATACGCAGTATTTT.

This clonotype has only a few counts. V is TRBV7-9 and J is TRBJ2-3; D is unclear. CDR1 and CDR2 from the germline V gene are SEHNR and FQNEAQ (reference sequence). Trimming removed 10 bases from V and 1 base from J, with 18 bases in between. This CDR3 is built from 15 residues. CDR3 loop: CATPPGGLGTDTQYF. CDR3 DNA: TGTGCCACCCCCCCAGGCGGCTTGGGCACAGATACGCAGTATTTT.

The sample holds a few counts of this clonotype. The DNA for the CDR3 is TGCGCCAGCAGCTTGGCCCTAGCGGATAACACCGGGGAGCTGTTTTTT. Translated, it gives CASSLALADNTGELFF. The chain is built from TRBV5-1 and TRBJ2-2, with 7 bases that match TRBD2. The ends lost 0 bases at V and 2 bases at J; junction bases unmatched: 4. The CDR3 is 16 residues long. Germline CDR1 is SGHRS and CDR2 is YFSETQ.

Comments on this clonotype: Being one base from a much bigger clone, this may be a read error. The chain carries TRBV3-1 and TRBJ2-3; 9 bases fit TRBD2. The length of the CDR3 is 18 residues. Germline CDR1 LGHDT, CDR2 YNNKEL (reference sequence). Here the CDR3 reads CASCQGFAGGPWADTQYF. As DNA, the CDR3 is TGTGCCAGCTGCCAAGGATTTGCGGGAGGGCCCTGGGCAGATACGCAGTATTTT.

The chain combines TRBV7-6 with TRBJ2-5; D ambiguous. V dropped 2 bases and J dropped 2 bases, with 9 bases sitting between them. CDR1 SGHVS and CDR2 FNYEAQ come from the germline V gene. This CDR3 contains 14 residues. The CDR3 region has the DNA TGTGCCAGCAGCTTAATAGAAGCTCAAGAGACCCAGTACTTC. This gives the protein CASSLIEAQETQYF.

The rearrangement uses TRBV3-1 and TRBJ2-1; TRBD2 matches at 10 bases. Germline V gene data show CDR1 as LGHDT and CDR2 as YNNKEL (reference sequence). There are 17 residues in the CDR3. The V and J ends lost 1 base and 0 bases, in that order; junction bases with no gene match: 3. CDR3 sequence reads: CASSQATSGTSYNEQFF. The CDR3 region has the DNA TGTGCCAGCAGCCAAGCTACTAGCGGGACCTCCTACAATGAGCAGTTCTTC.

A few counts support this clonotype. The chain carries TRBV29-1 and TRBJ1-1, with D possibly matching TRBD1 (6 bases). The CDR3 is 13 amino acids. Deletions cut 7 bases from V and 3 bases from J, with 15 bases between. Looked up from germline, CDR1 is SQVTM and CDR2 is ANQGSEA. The CDR3 protein is CSGRGPGDTEAFF. DNA of the CDR3: TGCAGCGGACGAGGCCCAGGGGACACTGAAGCTTTCTTT.

The V gene is TRBV3-1, the J gene TRBJ2-1, with 8 nucleotides matching TRBD2. This CDR3 is 18 amino acids long. Germline V gene data show CDR1 as LGHDT and CDR2 as YNNKEL (reference sequence). V lost 0 bases, J lost 5 bases, and 12 bases stayed unmatched. The CDR3 sequence is CASSQDSPGLEGNNEQFF. In DNA form, the CDR3 reads TGTGCCAGCAGCCAAGATTCCCCGGGACTAGAAGGGAACAATGAGCAGTTCTTC.

This clonotype was counted many times. The chain recombines TRBV9 with TRBJ1-6; the D is unclear. V lost 4 bases to trimming and J lost 7 bases, with 12 bases between them. The CDR3 length is 14 residues. Germline CDR1 reads SGDLS; CDR2 reads YYNGEE. CDR3 loop: CASSRMTENSPLHF. The CDR3 DNA sequence: TGTGCCAGCAGCCGGATGACCGAGAATTCACCCCTCCACTTT.

V usage is TRBV15 and J usage is TRBJ2-3; D is possibly TRBD2 (5 bases). From germline, CDR1 is LNHNV and CDR2 YYDKDF (reference sequence). Trimming shortened V by 6 bases and J by 8 bases, and 9 bases separated the two germline ends. This CDR3 has 11 amino acids. Here the CDR3 reads CATSGAGTQYF. The CDR3 DNA reads TGTGCCACCAGTGGTGCGGGTACGCAGTATTTT.

This sequence joins TRBV10-3 and TRBJ1-1; 7 nucleotides match TRBD1. The CDR3 totals 14 residues. Germline V gene sequence: CDR1 ENHRY, CDR2 SYGVKD. V trimming: 0 bases; J trimming: 8 bases; junction bases outside the gene matches: 6. CDR3 region: CAISESGGTEEAFF. The CDR3, as DNA: TGTGCCATCAGTGAGTCGGGGGGGACAGAAGAAGCTTTCTTT.

The chain recombines TRBV20-1 with TRBJ1-2; D is possibly TRBD1 (5 bases). Per germline, CDR1 DFQATT and CDR2 SNEGSKA (reference sequence). Trimming took off 4 bases at V and 1 base at J, with 10 bases between the two ends. CDR3 length: 13 residues. DNA for the CDR3: TGCAGTGCTACCGGGACCTATAACTATGGCTACACCTTC. It codes for CSATGTYNYGYTF.

The sample holds many counts of this clonotype. The V call is TRBV7-2, the J call TRBJ1-1; D gene unclear. The CDR3 extends over 15 amino acids. Between the trimmed V and J ends, which lost 2 bases and 0 bases, there was a span of 10 bases. The germline V gene has CDR1 SGHTA and CDR2 FQGNSA. The CDR3, as DNA: TGTGCCAGCAGCTTATCCGGGTTCATGAACACTGAAGCTTTCTTT. Its translation: CASSLSGFMNTEAFF.

V is TRBV5-5 and J is TRBJ2-1; D not resolved. The CDR3 runs 14 residues. V dropped 0 bases and J dropped 6 bases, with 10 bases sitting between them. Germline-derived CDR1 and CDR2 are SGHKS and YYEKEE (reference sequence). For the CDR3, the DNA is TGTGCCAGCAGCTTGGTCGTCCAGTCCAATGAGCAGTTCTTC. As protein: CASSLVVQSNEQFF.

In its sample, this clonotype was seen many times. The V call is TRBV29-1, the J call TRBJ1-2; no clear D gene. Germline CDR1 reads SQVTM; CDR2 reads ANQGSEA. V lost 2 bases and J 2 bases, leaving 3 bases between the germline ends. The CDR3 is 11 residues long. CDR3 DNA: TGCAGCGTTGAACAGAACTATGGCTACACCTTC. The encoded protein is CSVEQNYGYTF.

CDR3 protein: CSASRGLPTDTQYF. In nucleotides, the CDR3 is TGCAGTGCTAGTCGCGGGCTCCCCACAGATACGCAGTATTTT. This chain uses TRBV20-1 with TRBJ2-3; D may be TRBD2 (5 bases). This CDR3 region has 14 residues. V was cut by 3 bases and J by 2 bases, with 12 bases left in between. Per the germline V gene, CDR1 is DFQATT and CDR2 is SNEGSKA (reference sequence).

This clonotype has more than one count but fewer than ten. The chain employs TRBV27 and TRBJ2-3, with 7 positions matching TRBD2. The germline V gene encodes CDR1 MNHEY and CDR2 SMNVEV (reference sequence). The CDR3 is 15 residues long. The V and J ends lost 4 bases and 2 bases, in that order; junction bases with no gene match: 6. For the CDR3, the DNA is TGTGCCAGCAGTTGGGGGGGGAGGTACACAGATACGCAGTATTTT. Translated: CASSWGGRYTDTQYF.

This clonotype appeared a few times. The gene calls are TRBV12-3 or TRBV12-4 and TRBJ2-1, with 9 nucleotides matching TRBD2. V lost 5 bases, J lost 15 bases, and 11 bases stayed unmatched. This CDR3 is 13 amino acids long. The CDR3 spells CASSQPTAGGWFF. The CDR3 DNA reads TGTGCCAGCAGTCAGCCGACAGCGGGAGGATGGTTCTTC.